A selection of T cell receptor beta chains follows, all from one sample in a study of T cells in localized non-small cell lung cancer. This table comes from immunoSEQ multiplex PCR, and its TCRdb copy is limited to in-frame clones, with some not included. The repertoire includes approximately 20,000 clones, 70% to 90% of them detected once, and 15% to 20% sits in the top ten. Sequencing used PBMCs, obtained before any cancer treatment. The source is a woman aged 35-75 years with stage II squamous cell lung carcinoma. CDR3s leave out the opening cysteine and the closing phenylalanine or tryptophan.

CDR3: ASSVGLAQREDTQY
V: TRBV5-1
J: TRBJ2-3

CDR3: ASSPPGSLRNEQF
V: TRBV5-1
J: TRBJ2-1

CDR3: ASSQVDILVFSEQY
V: TRBV4-1
J: TRBJ2-7

CDR3: ASSSGQGHTEAF
V: TRBV7-3
J: TRBJ1-1

CDR3: ASSQDRLAGGAGQY
V: TRBV14
J: TRBJ2-7

CDR3: ASSFSGEQY
V: TRBV7-2
J: TRBJ2-7

CDR3: ASSQGGDLAWQTQY
V: TRBV4-1
J: TRBJ2-5

CDR3: ASSLIPGGNEKLF
V: TRBV11-3
J: TRBJ1-4

CDR3: ASRHRAYNEQF
V: TRBV27
J: TRBJ2-1

CDR3: ASSHAGTSGRAKNEQF
V: TRBV4-1
J: TRBJ2-1

CDR3: SVAQGWDQETQY
V: TRBV29-1
J: TRBJ2-5

CDR3: ASSERVRGYNEQF
V: TRBV2
J: TRBJ2-1